This TCR beta chain was identified during a study of T cell responses to AZD1222 COVID-19 vaccine. Overall study findings and caveats: Vaccine-associated CD4 TCRs ranged over spike, dominating at 160-218 and 743-854. The donor group comprised mostly white British people and more females; the analysis possibly underestimated clonal diversity.

The germline gives CDR1 SQVTM, CDR2 ANQGSEA. The V gene lost 3 bases and the J gene lost 7 bases, with 19 bases spanning the gap. The CDR3 extends over 14 amino acids. The repertoire was sequenced with immunoSEQ multiplex PCR; TCRdb's copy has only in-frame clones and lacks some. The table lists 150,000 or so clones, about 90% of them singletons, with 1.5% to 2% in the top ten. Only one count was recorded for this clone. Antigen specificity is unknown. This chain joins TRBV29-1 and TRBJ2-7; D is possibly TRBD1 (5 bases). The sample was peripheral blood, taken on day 0 of AZD1222 vaccination. The sequence derives from an adult in good health. CDR3 in amino acids: CSVDLPGSVQEQYF. The CDR3 coding sequence is TGCAGCGTTGATCTCCCAGGGTCGGTTCAGGAGCAGTACTTC.